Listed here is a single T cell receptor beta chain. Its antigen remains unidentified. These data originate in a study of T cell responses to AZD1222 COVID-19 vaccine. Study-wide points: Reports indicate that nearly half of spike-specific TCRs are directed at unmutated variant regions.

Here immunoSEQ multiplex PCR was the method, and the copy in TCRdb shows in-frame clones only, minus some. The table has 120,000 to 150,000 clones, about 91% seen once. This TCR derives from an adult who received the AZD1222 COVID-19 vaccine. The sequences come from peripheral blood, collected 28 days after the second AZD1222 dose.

The CDR3 nucleotides read TGTGCCAGCAGTTACAGGGGACTAGAGGTTTCGGAGACCCAGTACTTC. It codes for CASSYRGLEVSETQYF. The rearrangement links TRBV6-2 or TRBV6-3 to TRBJ2-5, with 8 bases matching TRBD2. The junction had 10 bases not matched to a gene; V was cut back by 2 bases and J by 5 bases. The CDR3 loop spans 16 amino acids. Per germline, CDR1 MNHEY and CDR2 SVGEGT.